A selection of T cell receptor beta chains follows, all from one sample in a study of read filtering for tumor transcriptome and immune sequencing. TCRdb re-called the reads through MiXCR, storing one row per CDR3 protein. The repertoire holds tens of thousands of distinct CDR3 sequences, with roughly 15% as singletons. The sample consisted of a population of CD138-negative cells sorted from bone marrow. Every receptor here comes from a donor older than 35 with multiple myeloma. CDR3s include the opening cysteine and the closing phenylalanine or tryptophan. D genes are given only for firm matches. The size field is filled for only some rows; it gives once, few, many or a size class.

D	V	size	J	DNA	CDR3
-	TRBV7-8	-	TRBJ2-5	TGTGCCAGCAGCTTGGGGAACCAACCGGCCCAGTACTTC	CASSLGNQPAQYF
TRBD2	TRBV7-9	many	TRBJ2-2	TGTGCCAGCAGCCGACTAGCGGGAGCTAACACCGGGGAGCTGTTTTTT	CASSRLAGANTGELFF
-	TRBV5-1	many	TRBJ2-7	TGCGCCAGCAGCTTGGAGGGGGAAATCTACGAGCAGTACTTC	CASSLEGEIYEQYF
TRBD2	TRBV5-1	few	TRBJ2-1	TGCGCCAGCAGCCGACGGGGACTAGCGGGAGGGAAGTCCTACAATGAGCAGTTCTTC	CASSRRGLAGGKSYNEQFF
-	TRBV10-3	many	TRBJ2-6	TGTGCCATCAGAGGAGTCACAGCCTCTGGGGCCAACGTCCTGACTTTC	CAIRGVTASGANVLTF
-	TRBV18	many	TRBJ2-3	TGTGCCAGCTCACCAACGGAATCAGCCCTCGGGGATACGCAGTATTTT	CASSPTESALGDTQYF
-	TRBV7-6	many	TRBJ1-1	TGTGCCAGCAGCTTAGTCGCGGGGAACACTGAAGCTTTCTTT	CASSLVAGNTEAFF
TRBD1	TRBV20-1	many	TRBJ2-2	TGCAGTGCTAGCCAGGGGGCGAAGACCGGGGAGCTGTTTTTT	CSASQGAKTGELFF
-	TRBV5-1	many	TRBJ2-7	TGCGCCAGCAGCCGGGGGACGGAGGGAAGCTCCTACGAGCAGTACTTC	CASSRGTEGSSYEQYF
TRBD1	TRBV6-1	-	TRBJ2-1	TGTGCCAGCAGTGTCGCAGGGGGCTCACCACCCTCCAATGAGCAGTTCTTC	CASSVAGGSPPSNEQFF
-	TRBV25-1	many	TRBJ2-2	TGTGCCAGCAGGAACACCGGGGAGCTGTTTTTT	CASRNTGELFF
-	TRBV5-1	many	TRBJ2-3	TGCGCCAGCAGCTTGTTCGGCGGGAAGGGGACAGATACGCAGTATTTT	CASSLFGGKGTDTQYF
-	TRBV6-6	many	TRBJ2-2	TGTGCCAGCAGTTACTCGACTATGGCTGGGGAGCTGTTTTTT	CASSYSTMAGELFF
-	TRBV7-9	-	TRBJ1-2	TGTGCCAGCAGCTTGCCTCCAAAAGGGCGCGACTATGGTTACACCTTC	CASSLPPKGRDYGYTF
TRBD1	TRBV7-6	many	TRBJ2-1	TGTGCCAGCAGCTTAAGGGGGCTACAGGGTATTGGCATTGGATTCGATGAGCAGTTCTTC	CASSLRGLQGIGIGFDEQFF
TRBD1	TRBV29-1	many	TRBJ1-3	TGCAGCGTTGAACTTTTGGGACAGAGAAACACCATATATTTT	CSVELLGQRNTIYF
-	TRBV18	many	TRBJ2-7	TGTGCCAGCTCACCACAGCCAGGTGGAACGGGGTACGAGCAGTACTTC	CASSPQPGGTGYEQYF
-	TRBV10-3	many	TRBJ1-1	TGTGCCATCAGTTCTGACGGGAACACTGAAGCTTTCTTT	CAISSDGNTEAFF
-	TRBV6-5	many	TRBJ2-1	TGTGCCAGCAGTTCGCCTCTAGCTGCTGCCTACAATGAGCAGTTCTTC	CASSSPLAAAYNEQFF
TRBD1	TRBV29-1	medium-sized	TRBJ2-1	TGCAGCGTTGAACTAGGGGACAGGCAGTACAATGAGCAGTTCTTC	CSVELGDRQYNEQFF
TRBD1	TRBV7-2	many	TRBJ2-4	TGTGCCAGCAGCTTTTTCAGTCTGCGACGGGGACAGGGGAAAAACATTCAGTACTTC	CASSFFSLRRGQGKNIQYF
-	TRBV14	many	TRBJ2-1	TGTGCCAGCAGCCAAGTGGGGGTAGATGGGGAGCAGTTCTTC	CASSQVGVDGEQFF
-	TRBV11-2	many	TRBJ2-1	TGTGCCAGCAGCCGCGAGACCTGGGGTGAGCAGTTCTTC	CASSRETWGEQFF
-	TRBV30	many	TRBJ1-6	TGTGCCTGGAGTGAATGGGACGGATCTAGCTCACCCCTCCACTTT	CAWSEWDGSSSPLHF
-	TRBV4-3	-	TRBJ1-3	TGCGCCAGCAGCTCCGGGGGGGGAAAAGGTCGAAACACCATATATTTT	CASSSGGGKGRNTIYF
-	TRBV6-1	many	TRBJ1-1	TGTGCCAGCAATGACGGAGGCTTGGGGTTGACTGAAGCTTTCTTT	CASNDGGLGLTEAFF
TRBD2	TRBV20-1	many	TRBJ2-5	TGCAGTGCTAGAGGGGAGGGACTAGCGGGAGGCCCTCAAGAGACCCAGTACTTC	CSARGEGLAGGPQETQYF
-	TRBV27	-	TRBJ1-1	TGTGCCAGCAGTTTTCGTATGAGCACTGAAGCTTTCTTT	CASSFRMSTEAFF